This T cell receptor beta chain was identified in a study of blood T cells in healthy people across ages. Study-wide points: No one knew whether donors had CMV, which possibly confounded expanded clonotype changes. Naive T cell percentage by flow cytometry tracked strongly with beta diversity. Naive CD4+ cell counts and diversity both ran higher in long-lived than in aged donors.

As to this clonotype: Its cognate antigen is unknown.

The authors ran a second PCR of roughly 6 to 11 cycles using a sample-barcoded 5' primer and a J-beta primer mix. Each cDNA molecule was tagged by a template-switch adaptor with 12 random nucleotides. TCRdb ran MiXCR on the 5' RACE reads and lists one entry per CDR3 protein. The sample shows around 1.7 million distinct CDR3 sequences, roughly 28% of them seen only once. Trimming shortened V by 0 bases and J by 0 bases, and 8 bases separated the two germline ends. CDR1 and CDR2 (germline): ENHRY, SYGVKD. The CDR3 spans 15 residues. This chain connects TRBV10-3 to TRBJ1-1; a weak D match, TRBD1 (6 bases). This TCR was sampled from a woman in her twenties or thirties in good health. Sequencing was performed on blood. The CDR3 DNA reads TGTGCCATCAGTGAGTCAGGGGGGATGAACACTGAAGCTTTCTTT. Residues: CAISESGGMNTEAFF.